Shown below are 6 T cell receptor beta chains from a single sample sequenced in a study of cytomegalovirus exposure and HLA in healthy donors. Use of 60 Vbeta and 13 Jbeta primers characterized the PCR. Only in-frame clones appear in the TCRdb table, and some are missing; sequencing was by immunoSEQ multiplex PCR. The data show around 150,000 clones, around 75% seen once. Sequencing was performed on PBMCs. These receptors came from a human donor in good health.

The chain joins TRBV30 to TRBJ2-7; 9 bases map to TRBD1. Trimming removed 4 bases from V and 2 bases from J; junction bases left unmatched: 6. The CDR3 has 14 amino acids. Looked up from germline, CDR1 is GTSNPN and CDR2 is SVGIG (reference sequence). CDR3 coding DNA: TGTGCCTGGAATCTGGACAGGGGCCCCTACGAGCAGTACTTC. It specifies CAWNLDRGPYEQYF.

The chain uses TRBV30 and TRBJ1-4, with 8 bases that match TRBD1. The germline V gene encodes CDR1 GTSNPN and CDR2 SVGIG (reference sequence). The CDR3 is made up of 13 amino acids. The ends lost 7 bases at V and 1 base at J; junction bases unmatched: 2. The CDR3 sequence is CALTGGTNEKLFF. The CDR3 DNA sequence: TGTGCCTTAACAGGGGGAACTAATGAAAAACTGTTTTTT.

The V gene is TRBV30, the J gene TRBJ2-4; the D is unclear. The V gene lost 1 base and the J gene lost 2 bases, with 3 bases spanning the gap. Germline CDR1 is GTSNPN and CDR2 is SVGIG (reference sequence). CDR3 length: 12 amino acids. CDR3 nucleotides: TGTGCCTGGAGTGGGCCCAAAAACATTCAGTACTTC. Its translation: CAWSGPKNIQYF.

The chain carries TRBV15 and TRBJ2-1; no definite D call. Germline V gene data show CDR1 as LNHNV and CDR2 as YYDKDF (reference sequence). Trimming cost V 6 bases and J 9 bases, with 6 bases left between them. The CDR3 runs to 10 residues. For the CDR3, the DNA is TGTGCCACCAGTCTCCCTGAGCAGTTCTTC. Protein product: CATSLPEQFF.

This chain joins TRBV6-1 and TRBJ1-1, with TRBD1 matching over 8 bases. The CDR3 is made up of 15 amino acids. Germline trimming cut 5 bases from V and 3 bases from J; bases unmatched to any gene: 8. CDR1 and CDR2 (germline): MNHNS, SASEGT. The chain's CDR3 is CASSPTTGADTEAFF. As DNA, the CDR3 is TGTGCCAGCAGTCCCACGACAGGGGCGGACACTGAAGCTTTCTTT.

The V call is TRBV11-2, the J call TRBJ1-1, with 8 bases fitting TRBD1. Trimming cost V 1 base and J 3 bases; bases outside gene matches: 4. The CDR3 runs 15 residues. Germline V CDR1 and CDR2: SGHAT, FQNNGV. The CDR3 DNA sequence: TGTGCCAGCAGCTTAGGTTTGGACAGGGACACTGAAGCTTTCTTT. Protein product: CASSLGLDRDTEAFF.